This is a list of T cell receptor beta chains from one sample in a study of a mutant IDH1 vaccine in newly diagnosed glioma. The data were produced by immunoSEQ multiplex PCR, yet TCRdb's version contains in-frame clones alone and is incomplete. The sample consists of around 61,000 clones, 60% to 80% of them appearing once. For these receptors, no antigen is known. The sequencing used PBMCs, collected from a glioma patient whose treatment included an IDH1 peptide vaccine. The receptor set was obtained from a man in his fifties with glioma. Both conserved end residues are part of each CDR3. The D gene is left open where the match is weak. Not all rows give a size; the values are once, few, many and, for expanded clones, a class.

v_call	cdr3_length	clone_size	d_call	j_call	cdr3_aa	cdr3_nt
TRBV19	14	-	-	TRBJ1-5	CASSIDMEGRPQHF	TGTGCCAGTAGTATAGATATGGAGGGGAGGCCCCAGCATTTT
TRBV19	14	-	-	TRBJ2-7	CASSIDQRAYEQYF	TGTGCCAGTAGTATAGATCAAAGGGCCTACGAGCAGTACTTC
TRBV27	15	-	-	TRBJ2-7	CASSSLTDSSYEQYF	TGTGCCAGCAGTTCACTGACAGACAGCTCCTACGAGCAGTACTTC
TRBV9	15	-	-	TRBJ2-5	CASSVTGITKETQYF	TGTGCCAGCAGCGTAACAGGGATAACAAAAGAGACCCAGTACTTC
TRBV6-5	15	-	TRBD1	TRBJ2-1	CASSRQGEFYNEQFF	TGTGCCAGCAGCCGACAGGGCGAATTCTACAATGAGCAGTTCTTC
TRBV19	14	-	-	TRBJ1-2	CASSTPIARRGYTF	TGTGCCAGTAGTACCCCGATAGCGCGGAGGGGCTACACCTTC
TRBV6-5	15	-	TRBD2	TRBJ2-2	CASMRLAGGTGELFF	TGTGCCAGCATGAGGCTAGCGGGGGGCACCGGGGAGCTGTTTTTT
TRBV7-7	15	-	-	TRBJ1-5	CASSLAGSQGKPQHF	TGTGCTAGCAGCTTAGCCGGGAGCCAGGGAAAGCCCCAGCATTTT
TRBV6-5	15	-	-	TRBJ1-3	CASSLTGTGRNTIYF	TGTGCCAGCAGTTTAACCGGGACCGGCCGAAACACCATATATTTT
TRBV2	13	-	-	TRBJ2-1	CASSVGVWNEQFF	TGTGCCAGCAGTGTGGGAGTGTGGAATGAGCAGTTCTTC
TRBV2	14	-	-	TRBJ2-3	CASLQGRGTDTQYF	TGTGCCAGCCTCCAGGGCAGGGGCACAGATACGCAGTATTTT
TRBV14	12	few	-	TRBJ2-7	CASSQVRATQYF	TGTGCCAGCAGCCAAGTTCGGGCGACGCAGTACTTC
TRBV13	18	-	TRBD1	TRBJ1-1	CASSPPGGQVSLNTEAFF	TGTGCCAGCAGCCCCCCAGGGGGCCAGGTGAGTTTGAACACTGAAGCTTTCTTT
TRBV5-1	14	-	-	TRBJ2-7	CASSLVVGLYEQYF	TGCGCCAGCAGCTTGGTAGTTGGCCTCTACGAGCAGTACTTC
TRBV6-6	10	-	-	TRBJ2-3	CASKSDTQYF	TGTGCCAGCAAGTCGGATACGCAGTATTTT
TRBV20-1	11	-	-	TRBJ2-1	CSAPTLKEQFF	TGCAGTGCTCCGACTTTGAAGGAGCAGTTCTTC
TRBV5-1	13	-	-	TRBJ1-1	CASSLEQNTEAFF	TGCGCCAGCAGCTTGGAACAGAACACTGAAGCTTTCTTT
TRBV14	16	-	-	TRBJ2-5	CASSPKGQARGETQYF	TGTGCCAGCAGCCCCAAAGGCCAGGCGAGGGGAGAGACCCAGTACTTC
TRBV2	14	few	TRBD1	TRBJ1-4	CAINRDRSNEKLFF	TGTGCCATCAACCGGGACAGAAGTAATGAAAAACTGTTTTTT
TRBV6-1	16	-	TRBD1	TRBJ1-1	CASSGFVRGGDTEAFF	TGTGCCAGCAGTGGATTTGTCAGGGGGGGCGACACTGAAGCTTTCTTT
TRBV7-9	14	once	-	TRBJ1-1	CASSVVLPNTEAFF	TGTGCCAGCAGCGTTGTACTCCCGAACACTGAAGCTTTCTTT
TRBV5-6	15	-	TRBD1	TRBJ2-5	CASSLRAGGAETQYF	TGTGCCAGCAGCTTGAGGGCAGGGGGCGCGGAGACCCAGTACTTC
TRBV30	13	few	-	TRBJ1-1	CAWSRGGNTEAFF	TGTGCCTGGAGTCGGGGCGGCAACACTGAAGCTTTCTTT
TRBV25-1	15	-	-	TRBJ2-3	CASSEFQGSTDTQYF	TGTGCCAGCAGTGAATTTCAGGGAAGCACAGATACGCAGTATTTT
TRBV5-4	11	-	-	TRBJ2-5	CASSSQETQYF	TGTGCCAGCAGCTCCCAAGAGACCCAGTACTTC
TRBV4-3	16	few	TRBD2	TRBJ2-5	CASSQITTGGGETQYF	TGCGCCAGCAGCCAGATAACGACGGGGGGAGGAGAGACCCAGTACTTC
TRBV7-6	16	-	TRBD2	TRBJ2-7	CASSSGLAGLSYEQYF	TGTGCCAGCAGCTCCGGACTAGCGGGTCTCTCCTACGAGCAGTACTTC
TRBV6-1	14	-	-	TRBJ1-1	CASSEIGQNTEAFF	TGTGCCAGCAGTGAAATAGGGCAGAACACTGAAGCTTTCTTT
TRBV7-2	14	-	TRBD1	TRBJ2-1	CASSSGTGWFGQFF	TGTGCCAGCAGCTCCGGGACAGGGTGGTTTGGGCAGTTCTTC
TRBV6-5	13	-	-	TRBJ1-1	CASSRTGRERAFF	TGTGCCAGCAGCCGTACAGGACGTGAACGAGCTTTCTTT
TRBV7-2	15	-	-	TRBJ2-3	CASSFQQGRSDTQYF	TGTGCCAGCAGCTTTCAGCAGGGTCGCTCAGATACGCAGTATTTT
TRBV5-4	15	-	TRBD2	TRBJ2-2	CASTPGLATTGELFF	TGTGCCAGCACCCCCGGACTAGCAACCACCGGGGAGCTGTTTTTT
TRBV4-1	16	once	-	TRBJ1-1	CASSQDPAALGTEAFF	TGCGCCAGCAGCCAAGATCCGGCGGCCTTGGGCACTGAAGCTTTCTTT
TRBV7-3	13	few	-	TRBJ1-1	CASSLNLQGKAFF	TGTGCCAGCAGCTTAAATCTCCAGGGGAAAGCTTTCTTT
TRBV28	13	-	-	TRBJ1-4	CASSGGPREKLFF	TGTGCCAGCAGTGGGGGTCCGCGCGAAAAACTGTTTTTT
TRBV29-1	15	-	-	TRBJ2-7	CSVDSLRRITYEQYF	TGCAGCGTTGATTCTCTCAGGAGGATTACCTACGAGCAGTACTTC
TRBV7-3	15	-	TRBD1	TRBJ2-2	CASSRQGANTGELFF	TGTGCCAGCAGCCGACAGGGGGCTAACACCGGGGAGCTGTTTTTT
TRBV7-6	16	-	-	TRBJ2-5	CASTSQAQEFQETQYF	TGTGCCAGCACGTCTCAGGCCCAGGAGTTCCAAGAGACCCAGTACTTC
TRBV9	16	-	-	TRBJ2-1	CASSSRDPNSYNEQFF	TGTGCCAGCAGCAGCCGGGACCCAAACTCCTACAATGAGCAGTTCTTC
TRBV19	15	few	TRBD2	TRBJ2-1	CASSISSGGYNEQFF	TGTGCCAGTAGTATCTCCAGCGGGGGGTACAATGAGCAGTTCTTC
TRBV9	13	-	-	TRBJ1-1	CASSVAVGTEAFF	TGTGCCAGCAGCGTAGCCGTGGGCACTGAAGCTTTCTTT
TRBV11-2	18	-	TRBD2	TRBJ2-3	CASSFPLGAGGRTDTQYF	TGTGCCAGCAGCTTCCCCTTAGGAGCGGGGGGACGCACAGATACGCAGTATTTT
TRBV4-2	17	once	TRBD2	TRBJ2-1	CASSPRVLAGAYNEQFF	TGTGCCAGCAGCCCCCGCGTCCTAGCGGGGGCCTACAATGAGCAGTTCTTC
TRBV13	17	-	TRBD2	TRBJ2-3	CASSSQSGLAGGDTQYF	TGTGCCAGCAGCTCCCAATCGGGACTAGCGGGGGGGGATACGCAGTATTTT
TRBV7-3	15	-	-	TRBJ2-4	CASSLDPASLDIQYF	TGTGCCAGCAGCTTAGATCCCGCGAGTCTAGACATTCAGTACTTC